The T cell receptor beta chain under discussion was sequenced for a study of a mutant IDH1 vaccine in newly diagnosed glioma. Overall study context: Before enrollment, the patients had been treated with radiotherapy alone, temozolomide alone, or both together. Most of them had received both. The timing of visit V12 was week 35, and that of visit V13 was week 47.

Profiled with immunoSEQ multiplex PCR; TCRdb holds only in-frame clones, not every one. The data hold about 56,000 clones, with 86% observed a single time. The time point was: week 35, safety follow-up. Vaccinated patients received 300 ug of mutant IDH1 20-mer peptide per dose, with topical imiquimod. Patients were given eight vaccinations, scheduled in weeks 1, 3, 5, 7, 11, 15, 19 and 23. Whole-study findings and limits: Pseudoprogression apparently tracked independently of changes in top peripheral T cell clonotypes.

On this clone: The antigen is undetermined.

This clonotype was obtained from a middle-aged man with glioma. The sequences come from PBMCs, collected from a glioma patient whose treatment included an IDH1 peptide vaccine.

The CDR3 is CASSLQNNQPQHF. The CDR3 nucleotides read TGTGCCAGCAGCTTGCAGAACAATCAGCCCCAGCATTTT. The chain combines TRBV7-9 with TRBJ1-5; no clear D gene. CDR3 size: 13 residues. Per the germline V gene, CDR1 is SEHNR and CDR2 is FQNEAQ (reference sequence). V shed 3 bases and J shed 3 bases, with 6 bases lying between them.